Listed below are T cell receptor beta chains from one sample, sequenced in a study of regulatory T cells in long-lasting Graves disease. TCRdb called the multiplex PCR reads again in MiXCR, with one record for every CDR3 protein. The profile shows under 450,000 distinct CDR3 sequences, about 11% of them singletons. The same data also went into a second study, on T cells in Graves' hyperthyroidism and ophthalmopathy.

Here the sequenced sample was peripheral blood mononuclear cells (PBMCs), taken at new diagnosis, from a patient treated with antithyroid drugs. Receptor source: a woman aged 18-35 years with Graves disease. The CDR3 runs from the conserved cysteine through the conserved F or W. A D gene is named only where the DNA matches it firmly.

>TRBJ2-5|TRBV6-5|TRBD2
CASSYLPSGAYQETQYF
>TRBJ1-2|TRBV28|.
CASSMTEPAHGYTF
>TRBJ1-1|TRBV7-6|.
CASSLSGTNTEASF
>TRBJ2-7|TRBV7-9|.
CASSPGTSPFYEQYF
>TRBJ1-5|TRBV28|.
CASEQGSQPQHF
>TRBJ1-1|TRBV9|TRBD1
CASSVGDRGFAEAFF
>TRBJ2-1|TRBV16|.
CASSHSSPGYQYNEQFF
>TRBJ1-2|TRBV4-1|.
CASSQNQDRYYGYTF
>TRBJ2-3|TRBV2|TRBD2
CASRGGWGHVTQYF
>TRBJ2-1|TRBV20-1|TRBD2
CSAGGRADEQFF
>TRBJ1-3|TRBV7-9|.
CASSPNSGNTIYF
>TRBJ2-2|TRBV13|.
CASSLGLMNTGELFF
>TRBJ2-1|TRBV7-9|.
CASSLSPERYNEQFF
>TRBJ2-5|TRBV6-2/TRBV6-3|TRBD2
CASRLAGQLQETQYF
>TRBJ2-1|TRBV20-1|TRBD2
CSAGGSGRRRSEQFF
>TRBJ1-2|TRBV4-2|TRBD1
CASSQEKPGGYGYTF
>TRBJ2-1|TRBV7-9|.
CASSLVGGGAYNEQFF
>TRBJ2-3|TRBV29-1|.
CSATPADTQYF
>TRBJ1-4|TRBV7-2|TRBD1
CASSPSGTGEKLFF
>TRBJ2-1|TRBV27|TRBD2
CASSWDGGAWIF
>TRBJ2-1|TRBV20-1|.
CSARPPRSNQATEQFF
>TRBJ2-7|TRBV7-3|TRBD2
CASSLGRDEQYF
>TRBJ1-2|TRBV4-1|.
CASTKGWADGRSYTF
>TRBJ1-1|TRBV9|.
CASTKRGGNTEAFF
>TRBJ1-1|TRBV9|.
CASSPGAGVSEAFF
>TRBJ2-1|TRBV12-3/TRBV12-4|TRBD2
CASSGSLAGAWNEQFF
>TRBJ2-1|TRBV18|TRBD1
CASSPLSGQGVEQFF
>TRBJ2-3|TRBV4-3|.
CASSQEGGDTDTQYF
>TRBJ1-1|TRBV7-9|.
CASSPYPQGVTEAFF